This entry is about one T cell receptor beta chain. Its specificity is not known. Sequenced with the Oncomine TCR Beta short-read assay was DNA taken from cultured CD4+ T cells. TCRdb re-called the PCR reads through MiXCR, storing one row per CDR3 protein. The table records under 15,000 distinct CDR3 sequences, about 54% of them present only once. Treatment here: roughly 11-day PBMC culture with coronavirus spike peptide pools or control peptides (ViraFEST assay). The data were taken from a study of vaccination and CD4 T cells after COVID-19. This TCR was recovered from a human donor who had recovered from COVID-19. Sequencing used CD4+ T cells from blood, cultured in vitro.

The CDR3 bases are TGTGCCAGCAGCCGGGGCATGGGGGCCCGGCAATTCTTC. This gives the protein CASSRGMGARQFF. V usage is TRBV7-2 and J usage is TRBJ2-1; D perhaps matches TRBD1 (6 bases). Germline V lookup: CDR1 SGHTA, CDR2 FQGNSA. This CDR3 contains 13 residues. Trimming shortened V by 5 bases and J by 16 bases, and 21 bases separated the two germline ends.